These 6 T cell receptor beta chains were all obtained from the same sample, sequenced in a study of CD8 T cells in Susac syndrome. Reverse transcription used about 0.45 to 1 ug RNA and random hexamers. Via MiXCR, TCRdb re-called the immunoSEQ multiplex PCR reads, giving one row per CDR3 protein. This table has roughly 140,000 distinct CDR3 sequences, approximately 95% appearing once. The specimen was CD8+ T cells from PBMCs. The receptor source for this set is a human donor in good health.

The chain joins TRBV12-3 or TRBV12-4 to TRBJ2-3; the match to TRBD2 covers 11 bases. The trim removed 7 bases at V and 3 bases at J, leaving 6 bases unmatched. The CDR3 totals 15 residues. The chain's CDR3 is CASKWGTSGTDTQYF. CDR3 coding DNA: TGTGCCAGCAAATGGGGGACTAGCGGTACAGATACGCAGTATTTT.

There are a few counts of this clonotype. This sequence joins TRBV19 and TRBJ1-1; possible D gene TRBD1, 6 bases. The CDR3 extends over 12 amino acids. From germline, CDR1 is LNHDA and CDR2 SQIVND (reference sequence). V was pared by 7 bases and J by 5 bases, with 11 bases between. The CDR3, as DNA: TGTGCCAGTATGGGGGGCAATACTGAAGCTTTCTTT. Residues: CASMGGNTEAFF.

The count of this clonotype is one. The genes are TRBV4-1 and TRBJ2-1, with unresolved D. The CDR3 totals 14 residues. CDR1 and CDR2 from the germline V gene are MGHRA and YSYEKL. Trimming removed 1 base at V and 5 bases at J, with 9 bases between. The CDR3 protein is CASSQGPSNNEQFF. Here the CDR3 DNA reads TGCGCCAGCAGCCAAGGACCCTCTAACAATGAGCAGTTCTTC.

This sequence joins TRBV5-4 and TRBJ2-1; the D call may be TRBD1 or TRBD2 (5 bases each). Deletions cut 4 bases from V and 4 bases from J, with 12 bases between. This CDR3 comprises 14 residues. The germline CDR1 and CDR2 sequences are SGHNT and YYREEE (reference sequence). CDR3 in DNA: TGTGCCAGCAGCGAACCGGGGCCTTACAATGAGCAGTTCTTC. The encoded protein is CASSEPGPYNEQFF.

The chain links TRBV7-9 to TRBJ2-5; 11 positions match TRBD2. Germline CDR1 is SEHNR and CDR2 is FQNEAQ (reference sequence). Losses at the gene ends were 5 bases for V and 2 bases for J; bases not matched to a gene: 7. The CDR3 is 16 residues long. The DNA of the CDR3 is TGTGCCAGCAGCCGAGGACTAGCGGGTGTTCAAGAGACCCAGTACTTC. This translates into CASSRGLAGVQETQYF.

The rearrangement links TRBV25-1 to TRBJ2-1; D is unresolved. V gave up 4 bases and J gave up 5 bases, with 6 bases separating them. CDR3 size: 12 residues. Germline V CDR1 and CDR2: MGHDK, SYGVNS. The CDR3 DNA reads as TGTGCCAGCAGTGCCGCGGACAATGAGCAGTTCTTC. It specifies CASSAADNEQFF.